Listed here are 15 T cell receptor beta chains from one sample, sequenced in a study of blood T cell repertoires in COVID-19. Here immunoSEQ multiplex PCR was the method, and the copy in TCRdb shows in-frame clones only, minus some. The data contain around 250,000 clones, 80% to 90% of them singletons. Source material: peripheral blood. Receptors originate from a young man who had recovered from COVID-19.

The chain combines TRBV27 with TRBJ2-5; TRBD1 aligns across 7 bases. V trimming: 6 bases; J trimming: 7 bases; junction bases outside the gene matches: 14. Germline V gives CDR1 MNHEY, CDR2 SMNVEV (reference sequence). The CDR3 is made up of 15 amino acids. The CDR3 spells CASSQGTAVRGTQYF. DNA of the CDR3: TGTGCCAGCAGCCAGGGGACAGCTGTGAGAGGGACCCAGTACTTC.

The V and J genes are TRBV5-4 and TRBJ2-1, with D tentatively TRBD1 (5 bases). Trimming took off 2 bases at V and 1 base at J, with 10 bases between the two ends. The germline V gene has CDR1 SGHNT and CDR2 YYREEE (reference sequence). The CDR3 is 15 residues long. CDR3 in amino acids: CASSLTQGSYNEQFF. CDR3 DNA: TGTGCCAGCAGCTTAACTCAGGGATCCTACAATGAGCAGTTCTTC.

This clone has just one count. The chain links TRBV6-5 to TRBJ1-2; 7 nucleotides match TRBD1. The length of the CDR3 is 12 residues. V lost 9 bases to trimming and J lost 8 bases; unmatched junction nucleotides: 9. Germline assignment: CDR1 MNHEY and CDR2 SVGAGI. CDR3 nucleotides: TGTGCCAGTTCGACAGGGTTGTTGGGCTACACCTTC. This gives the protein CASSTGLLGYTF.

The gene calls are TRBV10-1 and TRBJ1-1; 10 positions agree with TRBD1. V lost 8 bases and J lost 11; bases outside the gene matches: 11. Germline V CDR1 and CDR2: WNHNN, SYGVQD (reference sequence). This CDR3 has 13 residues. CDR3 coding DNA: TGCGCCAGCGTGGAGGGACAGGGGATGGTCGCTTTCTTT. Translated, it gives CASVEGQGMVAFF.

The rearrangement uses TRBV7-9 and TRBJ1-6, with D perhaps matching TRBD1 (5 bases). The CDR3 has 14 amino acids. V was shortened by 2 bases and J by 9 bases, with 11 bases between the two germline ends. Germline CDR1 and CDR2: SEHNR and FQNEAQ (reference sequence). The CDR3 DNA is TGTGCCAGCAGCTTAACACAGGACGGTTCACCCCTCCACTTT. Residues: CASSLTQDGSPLHF. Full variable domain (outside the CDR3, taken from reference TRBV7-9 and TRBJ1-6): DTGVSQNPRHKITKRGQNVTFRCDPISEHNRLYWYRQTLGQGPEFLTYFQNEAQLEKSRLLSDRFSAERPKGSFSTLEIQRTEQGDSAMYLCASSLTQDGSPLHFGNGTRLTVT.

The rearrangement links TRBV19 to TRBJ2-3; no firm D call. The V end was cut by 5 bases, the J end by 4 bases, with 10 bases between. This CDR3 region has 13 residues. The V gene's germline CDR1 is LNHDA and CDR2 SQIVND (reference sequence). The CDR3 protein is CASSVNRADTQYF. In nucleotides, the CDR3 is TGTGCCAGTAGTGTAAACAGAGCAGATACGCAGTATTTT.

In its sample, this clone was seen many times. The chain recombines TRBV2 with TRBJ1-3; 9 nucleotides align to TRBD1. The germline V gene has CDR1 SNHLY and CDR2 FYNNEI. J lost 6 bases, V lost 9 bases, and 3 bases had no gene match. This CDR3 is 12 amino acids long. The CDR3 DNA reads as TGTGCCAGTCGGACAGGGGAAAACACCATATATTTT. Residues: CASRTGENTIYF.

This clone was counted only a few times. For the CDR3, the DNA is TGTGCCAGTAGTATCAGATCGGGGAAAGCTTTCTTT. It is translated as CASSIRSGKAFF. The J gene is TRBJ1-1, the V gene TRBV19, with D unclear. This CDR3 has 12 residues. Per the germline V gene, CDR1 is LNHDA and CDR2 is SQIVND (reference sequence). Trimming pared 3 bases from V and 9 bases from J, leaving 11 bases between.

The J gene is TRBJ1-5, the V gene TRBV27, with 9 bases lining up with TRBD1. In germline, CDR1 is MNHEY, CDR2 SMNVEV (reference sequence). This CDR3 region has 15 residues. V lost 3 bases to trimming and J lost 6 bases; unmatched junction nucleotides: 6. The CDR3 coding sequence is TGTGCCAGCAGTTTGACGGGACAGGGCGGTCAGCCCCAGCATTTT. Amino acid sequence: CASSLTGQGGQPQHF.

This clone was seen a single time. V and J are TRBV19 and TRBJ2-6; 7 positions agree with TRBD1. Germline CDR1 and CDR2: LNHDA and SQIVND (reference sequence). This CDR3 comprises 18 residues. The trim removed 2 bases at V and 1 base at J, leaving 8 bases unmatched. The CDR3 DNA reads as TGTGCCAGTAGTATACGATCAGGGGGTGTTTCTGGGGCCAACGTCCTGACTTTC. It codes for CASSIRSGGVSGANVLTF.

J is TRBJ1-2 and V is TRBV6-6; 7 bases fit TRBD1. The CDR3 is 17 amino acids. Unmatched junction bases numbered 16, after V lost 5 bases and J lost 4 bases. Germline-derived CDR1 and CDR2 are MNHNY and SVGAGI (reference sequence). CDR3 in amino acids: CASSQPGQGVGGYGYTF. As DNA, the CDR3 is TGTGCCAGCAGTCAACCGGGGCAGGGGGTTGGGGGCTATGGCTACACCTTC.

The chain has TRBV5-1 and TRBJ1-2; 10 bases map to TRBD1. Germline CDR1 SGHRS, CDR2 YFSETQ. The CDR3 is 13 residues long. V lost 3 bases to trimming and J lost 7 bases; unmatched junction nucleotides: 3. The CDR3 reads CASSSGDRGGYTF. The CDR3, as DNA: TGCGCCAGCAGCTCGGGGGACAGGGGTGGCTACACCTTC.

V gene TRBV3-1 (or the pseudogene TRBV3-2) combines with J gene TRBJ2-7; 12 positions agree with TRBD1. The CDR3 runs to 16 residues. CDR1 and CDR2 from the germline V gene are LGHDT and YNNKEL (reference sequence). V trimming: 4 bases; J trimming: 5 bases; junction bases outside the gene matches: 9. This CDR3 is CASSPTGTGGAHEQYF. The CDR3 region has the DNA TGTGCCAGCAGCCCCACCGGGACAGGGGGCGCCCACGAGCAGTACTTC.

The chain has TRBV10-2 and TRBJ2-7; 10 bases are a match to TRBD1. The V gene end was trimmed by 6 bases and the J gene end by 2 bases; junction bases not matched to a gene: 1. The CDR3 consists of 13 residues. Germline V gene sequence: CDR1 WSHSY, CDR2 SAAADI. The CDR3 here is CASRGTGAYEQYF. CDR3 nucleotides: TGCGCCAGCAGGGGGACAGGGGCCTACGAGCAGTACTTC.

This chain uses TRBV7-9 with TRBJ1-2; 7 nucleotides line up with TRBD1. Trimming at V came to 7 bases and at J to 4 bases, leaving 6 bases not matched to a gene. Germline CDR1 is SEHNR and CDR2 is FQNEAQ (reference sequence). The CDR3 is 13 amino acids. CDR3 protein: CASNSRDSYGYTF. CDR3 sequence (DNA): TGTGCCAGCAACTCCCGGGACAGCTATGGCTACACCTTC.